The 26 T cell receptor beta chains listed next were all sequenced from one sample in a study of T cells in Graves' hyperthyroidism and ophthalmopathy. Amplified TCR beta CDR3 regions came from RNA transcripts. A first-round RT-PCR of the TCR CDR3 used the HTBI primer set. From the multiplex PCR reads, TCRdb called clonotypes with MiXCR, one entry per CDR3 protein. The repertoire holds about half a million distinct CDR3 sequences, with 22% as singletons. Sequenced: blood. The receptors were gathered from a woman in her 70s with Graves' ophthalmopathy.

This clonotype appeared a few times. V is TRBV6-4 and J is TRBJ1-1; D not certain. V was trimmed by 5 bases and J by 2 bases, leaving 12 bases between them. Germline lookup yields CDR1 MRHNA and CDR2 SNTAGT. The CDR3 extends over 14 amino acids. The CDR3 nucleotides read TGTGCCAGCAGTTACGGCAGAAAAAACACTGAAGCTTTCTTT. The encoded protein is CASSYGRKNTEAFF.

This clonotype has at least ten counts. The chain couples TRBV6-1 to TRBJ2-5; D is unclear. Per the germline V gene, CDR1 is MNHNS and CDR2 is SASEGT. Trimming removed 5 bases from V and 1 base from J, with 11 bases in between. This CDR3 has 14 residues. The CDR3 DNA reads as TGTGCCAGCAGTCCCCGACCGGGCCAAGAGACCCAGTACTTC. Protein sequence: CASSPRPGQETQYF.

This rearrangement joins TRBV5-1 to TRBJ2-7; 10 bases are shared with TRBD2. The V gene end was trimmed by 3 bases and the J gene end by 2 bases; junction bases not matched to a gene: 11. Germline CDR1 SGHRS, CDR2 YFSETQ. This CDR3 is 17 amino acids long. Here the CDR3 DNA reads TGCGCCAGCAGCTCTGGAATACTAGCGGGAACTCCCTACGAGCAGTACTTC. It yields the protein CASSSGILAGTPYEQYF.

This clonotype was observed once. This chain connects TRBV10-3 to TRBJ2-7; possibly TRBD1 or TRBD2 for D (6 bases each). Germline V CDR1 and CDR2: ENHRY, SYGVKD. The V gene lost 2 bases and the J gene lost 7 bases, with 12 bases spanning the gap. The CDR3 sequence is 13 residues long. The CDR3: CAISERGREEQYF. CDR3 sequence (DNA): TGTGCCATCAGTGAGCGGGGGCGAGAAGAGCAGTACTTC.

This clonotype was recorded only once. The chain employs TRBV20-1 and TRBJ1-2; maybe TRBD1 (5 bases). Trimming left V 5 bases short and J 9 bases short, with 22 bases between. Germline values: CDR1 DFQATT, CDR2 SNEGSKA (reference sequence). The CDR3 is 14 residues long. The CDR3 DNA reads TGCAGTGCTCGGGGGGACGGCCAGGACGGACGCTACACCTTC. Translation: CSARGDGQDGRYTF.

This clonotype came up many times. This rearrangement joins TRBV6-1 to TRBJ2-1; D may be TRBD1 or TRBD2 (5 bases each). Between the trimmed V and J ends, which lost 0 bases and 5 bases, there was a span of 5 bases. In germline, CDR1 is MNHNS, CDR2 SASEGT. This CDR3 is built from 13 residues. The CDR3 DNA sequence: TGTGCCAGCAGTGAAGCGGGGGACAATGAGCAGTTCTTC. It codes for CASSEAGDNEQFF.

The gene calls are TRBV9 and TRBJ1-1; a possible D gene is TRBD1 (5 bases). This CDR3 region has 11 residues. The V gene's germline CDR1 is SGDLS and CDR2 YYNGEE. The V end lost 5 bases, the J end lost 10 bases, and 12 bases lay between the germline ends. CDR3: CASSPGGVAFF. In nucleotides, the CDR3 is TGTGCCAGCAGTCCTGGGGGAGTAGCTTTCTTT.

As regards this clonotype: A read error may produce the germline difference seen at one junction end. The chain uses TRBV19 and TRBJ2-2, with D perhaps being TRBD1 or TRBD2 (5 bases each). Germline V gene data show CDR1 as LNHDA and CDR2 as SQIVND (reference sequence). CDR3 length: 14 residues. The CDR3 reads CAVQGTGWTGELLF. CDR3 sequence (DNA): TGTGCCGTCCAGGGTACCGGTTGGACCGGGGAGCTGCTTTTT. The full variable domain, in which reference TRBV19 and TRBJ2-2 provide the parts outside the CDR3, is DGGITQSPKYLFRKEGQNVTLSCEQNLNHDAMYWYRQDPGQGLRLIYYSQIVNDFQKGDIAEGYSVSREKKESFPLTVTSAQKNPTAFYLCAVQGTGWTGELLFGEGSRLTVL.

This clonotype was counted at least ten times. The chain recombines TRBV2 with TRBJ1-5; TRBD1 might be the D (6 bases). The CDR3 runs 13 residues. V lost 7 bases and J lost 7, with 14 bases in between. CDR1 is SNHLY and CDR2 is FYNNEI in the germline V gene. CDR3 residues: CASNNRVEQPQHF. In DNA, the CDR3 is TGTGCCAGCAACAACAGGGTTGAGCAGCCCCAGCATTTT.

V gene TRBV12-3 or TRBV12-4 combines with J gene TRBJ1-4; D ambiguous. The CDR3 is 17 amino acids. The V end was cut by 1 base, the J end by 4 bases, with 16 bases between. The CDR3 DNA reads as TGTGCCAGCAGTTTAGGAGGTAGGGCCCGTGGTAATGAAAAACTGTTTTTT. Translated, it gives CASSLGGRARGNEKLFF.

The CDR3 nucleotides are TGTGCCACCAGCAGAGATTACCAGGGGGGTCGTGAAAAACTGTTTTTT. Its protein product is CATSRDYQGGREKLFF. V and J are TRBV15 and TRBJ1-4, with 7 nucleotides matching TRBD1. V lost 0 bases, J lost 7 bases, and 8 bases stayed unmatched. This CDR3 is 16 amino acids long. Per germline, CDR1 LNHNV and CDR2 YYDKDF (reference sequence).

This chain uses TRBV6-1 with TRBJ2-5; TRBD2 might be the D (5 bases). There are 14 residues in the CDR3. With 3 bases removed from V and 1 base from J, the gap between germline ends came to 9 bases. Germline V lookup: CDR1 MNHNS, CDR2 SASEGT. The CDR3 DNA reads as TGTGCCAGCAGTGACGGTGGGAGCCAAGAGACCCAGTACTTC. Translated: CASSDGGSQETQYF.

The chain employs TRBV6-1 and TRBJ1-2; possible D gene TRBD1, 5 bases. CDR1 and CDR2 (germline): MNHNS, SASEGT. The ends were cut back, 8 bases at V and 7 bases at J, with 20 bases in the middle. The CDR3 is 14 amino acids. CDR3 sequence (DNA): TGTGCCAGCGGTCTCCAGGGAGGAACGCGTGGCTACACCTTC. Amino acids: CASGLQGGTRGYTF.

CDR3 residues: CASSGLGILGQYF. CDR3 sequence (DNA): TGTGCCAGCAGTGGACTAGGGATCTTGGGGCAGTACTTC. The chain links TRBV27 to TRBJ2-7; 7 positions match TRBD2. V was clipped by 5 bases and J by 9 bases; unmatched bases: 10. This CDR3 spans 13 amino acids. The germline CDR1 and CDR2 sequences are MNHEY and SMNVEV (reference sequence).

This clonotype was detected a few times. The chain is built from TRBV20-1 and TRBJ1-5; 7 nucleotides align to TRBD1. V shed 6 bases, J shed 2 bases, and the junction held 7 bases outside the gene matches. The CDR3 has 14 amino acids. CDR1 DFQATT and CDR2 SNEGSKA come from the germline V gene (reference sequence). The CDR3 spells CSASTGVGNQPQHF. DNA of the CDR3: TGCAGTGCGAGTACAGGGGTCGGCAATCAGCCCCAGCATTTT.

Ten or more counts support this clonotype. The CDR3: CASSLGGRISYEQYF. Here the CDR3 DNA reads TGTGCCAGCAGCCTAGGGGGGCGAATCTCCTACGAGCAGTACTTC. This rearrangement joins TRBV12-3 or TRBV12-4 to TRBJ2-7; D is perhaps TRBD1 or TRBD2 (6 bases each). The CDR3 extends over 15 amino acids. V was clipped by 6 bases and J by 0 bases, with 15 bases between them.

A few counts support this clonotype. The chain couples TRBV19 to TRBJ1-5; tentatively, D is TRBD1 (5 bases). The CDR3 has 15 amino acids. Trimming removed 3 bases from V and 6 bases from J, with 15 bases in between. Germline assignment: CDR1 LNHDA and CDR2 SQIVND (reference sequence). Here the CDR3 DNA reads TGTGCCAGTAGTATTACACAGGTGGGGGGTCAGCCCCAGCATTTT. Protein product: CASSITQVGGQPQHF.

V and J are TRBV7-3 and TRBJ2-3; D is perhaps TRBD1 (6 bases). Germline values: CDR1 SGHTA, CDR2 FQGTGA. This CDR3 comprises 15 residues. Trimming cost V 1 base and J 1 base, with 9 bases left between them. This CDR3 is CASSLIRGRTDTQYF. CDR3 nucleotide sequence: TGTGCCAGCAGCTTAATCAGGGGCCGCACAGATACGCAGTATTTT.

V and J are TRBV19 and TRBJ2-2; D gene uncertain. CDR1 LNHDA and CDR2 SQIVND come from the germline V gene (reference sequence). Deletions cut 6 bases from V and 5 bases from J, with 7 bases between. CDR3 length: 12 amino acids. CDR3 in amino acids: CASRRLTGELFF. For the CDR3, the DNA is TGTGCCAGTAGGAGGCTTACCGGGGAGCTGTTTTTT.

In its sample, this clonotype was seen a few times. For the CDR3, the DNA is TGCAGTGCTACCTCTAGCGGGAGCGTAGATACGCAGTATTTT. Protein sequence: CSATSSGSVDTQYF. The rearrangement joins TRBV20-1 to TRBJ2-3; TRBD2 matches at 10 bases. V trimming: 4 bases; J trimming: 5 bases; junction bases outside the gene matches: 6. This CDR3 region has 14 residues. Looked up from germline, CDR1 is DFQATT and CDR2 is SNEGSKA (reference sequence).

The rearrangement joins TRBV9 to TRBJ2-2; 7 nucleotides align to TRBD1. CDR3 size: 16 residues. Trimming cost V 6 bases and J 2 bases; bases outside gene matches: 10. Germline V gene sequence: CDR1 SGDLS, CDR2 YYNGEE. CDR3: CASNSGGRGNTGELFF. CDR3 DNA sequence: TGTGCCAGCAACTCAGGGGGACGCGGAAACACCGGGGAGCTGTTTTTT.

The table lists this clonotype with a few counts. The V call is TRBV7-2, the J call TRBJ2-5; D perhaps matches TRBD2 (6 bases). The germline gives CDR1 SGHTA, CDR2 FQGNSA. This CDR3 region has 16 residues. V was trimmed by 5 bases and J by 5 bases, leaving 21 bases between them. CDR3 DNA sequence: TGTGCCAGCAGCATATCCGCGGGACTTCCGAGGGAGACCCAGTACTTC. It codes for CASSISAGLPRETQYF.

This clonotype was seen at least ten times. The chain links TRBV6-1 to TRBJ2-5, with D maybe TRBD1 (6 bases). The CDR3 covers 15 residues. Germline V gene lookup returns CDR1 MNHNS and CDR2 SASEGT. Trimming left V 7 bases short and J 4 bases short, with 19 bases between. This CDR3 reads CASNMRPGQGETQYF. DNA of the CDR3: TGTGCCAGCAATATGAGACCGGGACAAGGAGAGACCCAGTACTTC.

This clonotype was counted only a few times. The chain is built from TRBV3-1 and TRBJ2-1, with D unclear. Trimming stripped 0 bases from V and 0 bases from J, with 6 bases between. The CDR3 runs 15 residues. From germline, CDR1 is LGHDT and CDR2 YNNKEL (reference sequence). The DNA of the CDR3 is TGTGCCAGCAGCCAAGATACAAACTCCTACAATGAGCAGTTCTTC. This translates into CASSQDTNSYNEQFF.

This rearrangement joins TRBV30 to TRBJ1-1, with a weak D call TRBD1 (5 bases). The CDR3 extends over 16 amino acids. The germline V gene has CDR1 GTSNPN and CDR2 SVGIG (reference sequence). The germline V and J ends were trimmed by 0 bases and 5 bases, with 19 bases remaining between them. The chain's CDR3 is CAWSVLSGAEGTEAFF. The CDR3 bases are TGTGCCTGGAGTGTACTGTCTGGGGCTGAGGGGACTGAAGCTTTCTTT.

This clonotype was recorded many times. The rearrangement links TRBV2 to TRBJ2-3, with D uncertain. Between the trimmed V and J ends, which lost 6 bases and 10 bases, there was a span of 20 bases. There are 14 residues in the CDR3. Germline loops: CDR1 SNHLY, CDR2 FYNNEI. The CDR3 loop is CASSHSDLDGAQYF. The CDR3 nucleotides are TGTGCCAGCAGCCATTCAGACCTGGATGGGGCGCAGTATTTT.